This passage covers 21 T cell receptor beta chains from one sample sequenced in a study of PD-1 blockade in classical Hodgkin lymphoma. The time point is: cycle 4 day 1 (C4D1), after about 6 weeks of nivolumab. Relapse after autologous stem cell transplantation occurred in every patient, and brentuximab vedotin exposure varied. Here immunoSEQ multiplex PCR was the method, and the copy in TCRdb shows in-frame clones only, minus some. The sample shows under 60,000 clones, roughly 86% of them seen only once. The sample was peripheral blood mononuclear cells (PBMCs), taken before the fourth cycle of nivolumab. The receptor source for this set is a human donor with classical Hodgkin lymphoma.

The CDR3 region has the DNA TGTGCCAGCAGCCCCATGCCGAGTGGGTACGAGCAGTACTTC. It codes for CASSPMPSGYEQYF. This rearrangement joins TRBV11-2 to TRBJ2-7; D ambiguous. Germline V gene data show CDR1 as SGHAT and CDR2 as FQNNGV. This CDR3 is 14 amino acids long. The germline V and J ends were trimmed by 5 bases and 4 bases, with 15 bases remaining between them. The full variable domain, its missing parts supplied by reference TRBV11-2 and TRBJ2-7, is EAGVAQSPRYKIIEKRQSVAFWCNPISGHATLYWYQQILGQGPKLLIQFQNNGVVDDSQLPKDRFSAERLKGVDSTLKIQPAKLEDSAVYLCASSPMPSGYEQYFGPGTRLTVT.

CDR3 amino acids: CASNQGLAGTGELFF. Written as DNA, the CDR3 is TGTGCCAGCAATCAGGGACTAGCGGGCACCGGGGAGCTGTTTTTT. This chain links TRBV6-5 with TRBJ2-2, with 12 bases that match TRBD2. With 7 bases clipped from V and 4 bases from J, the junction kept 4 bases outside the gene matches. The CDR3 loop spans 15 amino acids. The germline CDR1 and CDR2 sequences are MNHEY and SVGAGI.

The chain carries TRBV7-8 and TRBJ2-2, with TRBD1 as a possible D gene (6 bases). Germline V lookup: CDR1 SGHVS, CDR2 FQNEAQ. Trimming shortened V by 3 bases and J by 4 bases, and 9 bases separated the two germline ends. The CDR3 consists of 14 residues. CDR3 sequence: CASSFKQGTGELFF. Written as DNA, the CDR3 is TGTGCCAGCAGCTTTAAACAGGGCACCGGGGAGCTGTTTTTT.

This clone has more than one count but fewer than ten. V and J are TRBV11-2 and TRBJ1-1, with D possibly matching TRBD1 (6 bases). CDR3 length: 14 amino acids. The V end was cut by 6 bases, the J end by 5 bases, with 16 bases between. Germline V gene lookup returns CDR1 SGHAT and CDR2 FQNNGV. The CDR3 bases are TGTGCCAGCAGGCCTACCGGGACAACAACTGAAGCTTTCTTT. Protein sequence: CASRPTGTTTEAFF. Looking up the rest from reference TRBV11-2 and TRBJ1-1 gives the full variable domain: EAGVAQSPRYKIIEKRQSVAFWCNPISGHATLYWYQQILGQGPKLLIQFQNNGVVDDSQLPKDRFSAERLKGVDSTLKIQPAKLEDSAVYLCASRPTGTTTEAFFGQGTRLTVV.

This clone ranks as medium-sized. The chain combines TRBV27 with TRBJ2-7, with D maybe TRBD2 (6 bases). The CDR3 extends over 16 amino acids. Germline CDR1 and CDR2: MNHEY and SMNVEV (reference sequence). V was trimmed by 4 bases and J by 3 bases, leaving 19 bases between them. This CDR3 is CASSSERRDSFYEQYF. The CDR3 nucleotides read TGTGCCAGCAGTTCCGAGAGGAGGGACTCATTCTACGAGCAGTACTTC.

The genes are TRBV2 and TRBJ2-7, with 8 bases matching TRBD1. The ends lost 4 bases at V and 2 bases at J; junction bases unmatched: 7. The CDR3 contains 15 residues. Germline loops: CDR1 SNHLY, CDR2 FYNNEI. The CDR3 protein is CASSAPTGGPYEQYF. The CDR3 nucleotides are TGTGCCAGCAGTGCACCCACAGGGGGTCCCTACGAGCAGTACTTC. The variable domain in full, with the rest retrieved from reference TRBV2 and TRBJ2-7, is EPEVTQTPSHQVTQMGQEVILRCVPISNHLYFYWYRQILGQKVEFLVSFYNNEISEKSEIFDDQFSVERPDGSNFTLKIRSTKLEDSAMYFCASSAPTGGPYEQYFGPGTRLTVT.

This chain connects TRBV29-1 to TRBJ2-5; 10 bases agree with TRBD1. V lost 7 bases to trimming and J lost 4 bases; unmatched junction nucleotides: 9. The CDR3 is made up of 14 amino acids. Germline values: CDR1 SQVTM, CDR2 ANQGSEA. This chain's CDR3 is CSGGRDRGGETQYF. The CDR3 bases are TGCAGCGGTGGCCGGGACAGGGGAGGAGAGACCCAGTACTTC.

Only one count was recorded for this clone. Other DNA sequences in this specimen translate into the identical CDR3. The rearrangement links TRBV27 to TRBJ2-5, with 13 positions matching TRBD2. After removal of 3 bases from V and 5 bases from J, the junction contained 3 bases not matched to a gene. This CDR3 region has 15 residues. In germline, CDR1 is MNHEY, CDR2 SMNVEV (reference sequence). In DNA, the CDR3 is TGTGCCAGCAGTTTTACTAGCGGGAGGGAGGAGACCCAGTACTTC. This gives the protein CASSFTSGREETQYF.

J is TRBJ2-1 and V is TRBV5-4, with no clear D. CDR3 length: 13 amino acids. V was trimmed by 1 base and J by 10 bases, leaving 12 bases between them. Germline V gene data show CDR1 as SGHNT and CDR2 as YYREEE (reference sequence). The CDR3 coding sequence is TGTGCCAGCAGCTTGCCCAGCACCCGCGAGCAGTTCTTC. This translates into CASSLPSTREQFF.

This chain joins TRBV5-6 and TRBJ2-7; D unclear. V was clipped by 5 bases and J by 2 bases, with 14 bases between them. CDR1 and CDR2 (germline): SGHDT, YYEEEE. The CDR3 is made up of 14 amino acids. The CDR3 here is CASRTGGSAYEQYF. The CDR3 nucleotides are TGTGCCAGCAGAACGGGTGGCAGCGCCTACGAGCAGTACTTC.

This clone was recorded a few times. V usage is TRBV9 and J usage is TRBJ1-1; 9 nucleotides align to TRBD1. This CDR3 has 14 amino acids. From germline, CDR1 is SGDLS and CDR2 YYNGEE. Trimming removed 0 bases from V and 6 bases from J; junction bases left unmatched: 3. The CDR3 loop is CASSVGDRVAEAFF. CDR3 coding DNA: TGTGCCAGCAGCGTAGGGGACAGGGTCGCTGAAGCTTTCTTT.

The chain recombines TRBV10-3 with TRBJ1-1; D gene uncertain. Per the germline V gene, CDR1 is ENHRY and CDR2 is SYGVKD. The CDR3 loop spans 15 amino acids. Trimming stripped 0 bases from V and 5 bases from J, with 13 bases between. The CDR3 sequence is CAISESTGEPTEAFF. CDR3 nucleotide sequence: TGTGCCATCAGTGAGTCGACCGGGGAGCCTACTGAAGCTTTCTTT.

For the CDR3, the DNA is TGTGCCAGCAGCGTCAGGATGGCGGGCAATCAGCCCCAGCATTTT. Translating gives CASSVRMAGNQPQHF. The J gene is TRBJ1-5, the V gene TRBV5-6; unclear D gene. The germline V gene encodes CDR1 SGHDT and CDR2 YYEEEE. This CDR3 comprises 15 residues. V was pared by 4 bases and J by 2 bases, with 13 bases between.

V usage is TRBV5-1 and J usage is TRBJ2-1; either TRBD1 or TRBD2 may supply D (5 bases each). The germline V gene has CDR1 SGHRS and CDR2 YFSETQ. Trimming took off 3 bases at V and 4 bases at J, with 20 bases between the two ends. This CDR3 comprises 17 residues. The CDR3 loop is CASSSHTTGLIYNEQFF. CDR3 nucleotide sequence: TGCGCCAGCAGCTCTCACACAACAGGACTTATTTACAATGAGCAGTTCTTC.

The genes are TRBV19 and TRBJ2-2; no reliable D call. CDR3 size: 16 residues. Germline V lookup: CDR1 LNHDA, CDR2 SQIVND (reference sequence). V was shortened by 3 bases and J by 1 base, with 12 bases between the two germline ends. The CDR3 protein is CASSIFGGMNTGELFF. CDR3 DNA: TGTGCCAGTAGTATTTTCGGCGGCATGAACACCGGGGAGCTGTTTTTT.

V and J are TRBV5-4 and TRBJ1-4; D remains ambiguous. Germline loops: CDR1 SGHNT, CDR2 YYREEE (reference sequence). CDR3 length: 16 amino acids. Trimming shortened V by 0 bases and J by 0 bases, and 9 bases separated the two germline ends. CDR3 region: CASSLGRHPTNEKLFF. In nucleotides, the CDR3 is TGTGCCAGCAGCTTGGGCAGGCATCCAACTAATGAAAAACTGTTTTTT.

V usage is TRBV5-1 and J usage is TRBJ1-2, with D tentatively TRBD1 (5 bases). Germline assignment: CDR1 SGHRS and CDR2 YFSETQ. This CDR3 is 13 amino acids long. Trimming pared 1 base from V and 8 bases from J, leaving 12 bases between. In nucleotides, the CDR3 is TGCGCCAGCAGCTTGCATCCGCGGGACGGCTACACCTTC. Protein: CASSLHPRDGYTF.

V is TRBV27 and J is TRBJ2-7; TRBD1 or TRBD2 may be the D gene (6 bases each). Looked up from germline, CDR1 is MNHEY and CDR2 is SMNVEV (reference sequence). The CDR3 contains 15 residues. Trimming took off 5 bases at V and 3 bases at J, with 17 bases between the two ends. The CDR3 DNA follows: TGTGCCAGCAGTCTCCCCCGGGGGCCCCGCTACGAGCAGTACTTC. Translating it yields CASSLPRGPRYEQYF.

The chain combines TRBV2 with TRBJ2-2, with D possibly being TRBD1 or TRBD2 (5 bases each). The V gene lost 0 bases and the J gene lost 1 base, with 6 bases spanning the gap. This CDR3 has 15 residues. Germline V gene lookup returns CDR1 SNHLY and CDR2 FYNNEI. DNA for the CDR3: TGTGCCAGCAGTGAAGCGGGGGTGAACACCGGGGAGCTGTTTTTT. Its translation: CASSEAGVNTGELFF.

This chain joins TRBV27 and TRBJ1-4; unclear D gene. There are 14 residues in the CDR3. The V and J ends lost 7 bases and 8 bases respectively, with 17 bases between them. Per germline, CDR1 MNHEY and CDR2 SMNVEV (reference sequence). In DNA form, the CDR3 reads TGTGCCAGCAAAGGGTATGGGCTTCGGGAAAAACTGTTTTTT. Protein product: CASKGYGLREKLFF.

CDR3 loop: CASSEAVLAGVHYEQYF. CDR3 nucleotides: TGTGCCAGCAGTGAAGCCGTACTAGCGGGAGTCCACTACGAGCAGTACTTC. The chain combines TRBV6-1 with TRBJ2-7, with 11 positions matching TRBD2. CDR1 is MNHNS and CDR2 is SASEGT in the germline V gene. This CDR3 comprises 17 residues. The V and J ends lost 0 bases and 3 bases, in that order; junction bases with no gene match: 7.